The rows below give T cell receptor beta chains drawn from one sample of a study of resident and recirculating memory T cells in vitiligo. The table came from immunoSEQ multiplex PCR; TCRdb's copy has only in-frame clones and leaves some out. The repertoire consists of tens of thousands of clones, with roughly 94% occurring once and the leading ten covering approximately 5.4%. The sample comprised blood. The receptors stem from a male donor with vitiligo. Each CDR3 is given with its conserved first and last residue. Fields, in order: V gene, clone size, J gene, D gene, CDR3 DNA, CDR3 protein. A D gene is named only where the DNA matches it firmly. Clone size appears in some rows only: once, few, many, or a class for an expanded clone.

TRBV10-3,.,TRBJ2-3,.,TGTGCCATCAGTGTGGGCAGGGGATTTGATACGCAGTATTTT,CAISVGRGFDTQYF
TRBV15,once,TRBJ2-1,.,TGTGCCACCAGCAGAGGGACGGGGGGCCAGGAGCAGTTCTTC,CATSRGTGGQEQFF
TRBV7-3,.,TRBJ1-1,.,TGTGCCAGCAGCTTAAACAGGCTGAACACTGAAGCTTTCTTT,CASSLNRLNTEAFF
TRBV30,.,TRBJ2-7,TRBD1,TGTGCCTGGAGGCCCCGGGACAGATCCTACGAGCAGTACTTC,CAWRPRDRSYEQYF
TRBV28,once,TRBJ2-7,.,TGTGCCAGCAGTTTACCGGACACCGTAGAGCAGTACTTC,CASSLPDTVEQYF
TRBV4-1,.,TRBJ2-7,TRBD2,TGCGCCAGCAGCCGATCAGGAGGGACTAGCAGGCGGGAGCAGTACTTC,CASSRSGGTSRREQYF
TRBV9,.,TRBJ1-1,.,TGTGCCAGCAGCGTTCAGTCGGGGTTGGGTGAAGCTTTCTTT,CASSVQSGLGEAFF
TRBV11-3,.,TRBJ2-3,.,TGTGCCAGCAGTCCCCAGAGCACAGATACGCAGTATTTT,CASSPQSTDTQYF
TRBV9,.,TRBJ2-2,.,TGTGCCAGCAGCGTAGAAACAGCTACCGGGGAGCTGTTTTTT,CASSVETATGELFF
TRBV27,.,TRBJ2-1,TRBD2,TGTGCCAGCAGGCCTCAAGGACTAGCCAATGAGCAGTTCTTC,CASRPQGLANEQFF
TRBV7-3,.,TRBJ1-4,.,TGTGCCAGCAGCTTAAATAGCCCAGCAACTAATGAAAAACTGTTTTTT,CASSLNSPATNEKLFF
TRBV7-9,.,TRBJ1-3,TRBD1,TGTGCCAGCAGCTTAGAACAGGGGGCTGGAAACACCATATATTTT,CASSLEQGAGNTIYF
TRBV4-3,.,TRBJ2-7,TRBD2,TGCGCCAGCAGCCAAGAGGAGCGGACTAGCGGCACTTACGAGCAGTACTTC,CASSQEERTSGTYEQYF
TRBV7-2,.,TRBJ2-3,TRBD2,TGTGCCAGCAGCTTAAGGCGGGGGGGCACAGATACGCAGTATTTT,CASSLRRGGTDTQYF
TRBV27,.,TRBJ2-7,.,TGTGCCAGCAGTTTGCCCGGAGGGGGCCACGAGCAGTACTTC,CASSLPGGGHEQYF
TRBV19,.,TRBJ2-7,.,TGTGCCAGTAGCTCCCGGAGCTCCACAAAGGGGTACGAGCAGTACTTC,CASSSRSSTKGYEQYF
TRBV6-1,.,TRBJ2-5,TRBD1,TGTGCCAGCTGTCCGATGGACAGGGGGGCCGAGACCCAGTACTTC,CASCPMDRGAETQYF
TRBV5-1,.,TRBJ2-7,.,TGCGCCAGCAGCTTGGAAAGGACAGATACCTACGAGCAGTACTTC,CASSLERTDTYEQYF
TRBV6-4,.,TRBJ2-3,TRBD1,TGTGCCACCGGGACAGGGGGCACAGATACGCAGTATTTT,CATGTGGTDTQYF
TRBV28,.,TRBJ1-2,.,TGTGCCAGCGGGAGGGACACCTGGGGGACTTATGGCTACACCTTC,CASGRDTWGTYGYTF
TRBV6-4,.,TRBJ1-5,.,TGTGCCAGCAGTGAGCAGGGCGGTCAGCCCCAGCATTTT,CASSEQGGQPQHF
TRBV11-2,.,TRBJ2-7,.,TGTGCCAGCAGCTTCATGGCCTCCTACGAGCAGTACTTC,CASSFMASYEQYF
TRBV5-6,once,TRBJ2-5,TRBD2,TGTGCCAGCAGCATGGAAGCGGGGGAGCAGTACTTC,CASSMEAGEQYF
TRBV21-1,.,TRBJ2-3,.,TGTGCCAGCAGCAAAGCCACAAAGGCAGGGCCCACCAATGCAGATACGCAGTATTTT,CASSKATKAGPTNADTQYF
TRBV27,.,TRBJ2-7,.,TGTGCCAGCTCCGCTTCTACCTACGAGCAGTACTTC,CASSASTYEQYF
TRBV7-9,.,TRBJ2-3,.,TGTGCCAGCAGCTCGCTCCGGGGCGGAGGGGATACGCAGTATTTT,CASSSLRGGGDTQYF
TRBV28,.,TRBJ1-2,.,TGTGCCAGCAGTCCCAGGGGCAGGAACTATGGCTACACCTTC,CASSPRGRNYGYTF
TRBV9,.,TRBJ2-7,TRBD1,TGTGCCAGCAGCGAGGGGGCTGAGCAGTACTTC,CASSEGAEQYF
TRBV25-1,.,TRBJ2-1,TRBD1,TGTGCCAGCGAGGGGGCAGGGAACAATGAGCAGTTCTTC,CASEGAGNNEQFF
TRBV28,.,TRBJ2-1,TRBD2,TGTGCCAGCAGTTTCCCTAGCGGGAGGGCCCTCTCCTACAATGAGCAGTTCTTC,CASSFPSGRALSYNEQFF
TRBV28,.,TRBJ2-7,TRBD2,TGTGCCAGCAGTTTATGGGTCGACGGGGGGTCCTACGAGCAGTACTTC,CASSLWVDGGSYEQYF
TRBV13,.,TRBJ1-1,TRBD1,TGTGCCAGCAGCTTAGGGGACAGGAAAGCTTTCTTT,CASSLGDRKAFF
TRBV6-4,.,TRBJ2-3,.,TGTGCCAGCAGTGACGTCGCGGGAATAGGAGATACGCAGTATTTT,CASSDVAGIGDTQYF
TRBV10-2,.,TRBJ2-1,TRBD1,TGCGCCAGCATCCCGACAGGGGAGTCCTACAATGAGCAGTTCTTC,CASIPTGESYNEQFF
TRBV4-3,.,TRBJ2-7,TRBD1,TGCGCCAGCAGCCAGAGGACAGGGTACAACGAGCAGTACTTC,CASSQRTGYNEQYF
TRBV9,.,TRBJ2-3,TRBD2,TGTGCCAGCAGCGCACGATCGACTAGCCTGGGCACAGATACGCAGTATTTT,CASSARSTSLGTDTQYF
TRBV28,.,TRBJ2-7,.,TGTGCCAGCAGTTCTCTAACCGCAGGGTTCACCTACGAGCAGTACTTC,CASSSLTAGFTYEQYF
TRBV5-4,.,TRBJ1-4,.,TGTGCCAGCAGCTCTGGGGAGGCTGAAAAACTGTTTTTT,CASSSGEAEKLFF
TRBV28,.,TRBJ2-3,.,TGTGCCAGCAGTTTGTCGGGGGGCACAGATACGCAGTATTTT,CASSLSGGTDTQYF
TRBV5-1,.,TRBJ2-7,TRBD2,TGCGCCAGCAGCTTGGGACTAGCGGGGAGAGCCTACGAGCAGTACTTC,CASSLGLAGRAYEQYF
TRBV28,.,TRBJ2-7,.,TGTGCCAGCGGGAGCGAGCAGTACTTC,CASGSEQYF
TRBV28,.,TRBJ2-7,TRBD2,TGTGCCAGCAGTTTTTGGGTGGGAGGGGACGAGCAGTACTTC,CASSFWVGGDEQYF
TRBV2,.,TRBJ1-1,TRBD1,TGTGCCAGCATCCGACAGGGGGCAGGAAACACTGAAGCTTTCTTT,CASIRQGAGNTEAFF
TRBV29-1,few,TRBJ1-1,.,TGCAGAGCAGACAGTCCCGGTGGAGCTTTCTTT,CRADSPGGAFF
TRBV11-2,.,TRBJ2-5,TRBD2,TGTGCCAGCAACCTAGCGGGCCCCGGGGAGACCCAGTACTTC,CASNLAGPGETQYF
TRBV28,.,TRBJ1-1,TRBD1,TGTGCCAGCAGGGGGACAGTCACTGAAGCTTTCTTT,CASRGTVTEAFF
TRBV5-1,.,TRBJ2-3,.,TGCGCCAGCAGCTTGCCAGACACAGATACGCAGTATTTT,CASSLPDTDTQYF
TRBV28,.,TRBJ1-1,.,TGTGCCAGCACCCAGGACAGCGAAGCTTTCTTT,CASTQDSEAFF
TRBV7-3,.,TRBJ2-1,.,TGTGCCAGCAGCCCTAACCATCTCGGTGGGCAGTTCTTC,CASSPNHLGGQFF
TRBV13,.,TRBJ2-5,TRBD1,TGTGCCACCGGGACAGGGCCCCAAGAGACCCAGTACTTC,CATGTGPQETQYF
TRBV4-2,.,TRBJ2-2,.,TGTGCCAGCAGCCCTAGCGGCGGAGAGGGGGCCGGGGAGCTGTTTTTT,CASSPSGGEGAGELFF
TRBV6-1,.,TRBJ1-1,.,TGTGCCAGCAGTCCGGGGAAGGGAAGATGGACTGAAGCTTTCTTT,CASSPGKGRWTEAFF
TRBV27,.,TRBJ2-3,.,TGTGCCAGCAGTTATACGTCAGGGTTCACAGATACGCAGTATTTT,CASSYTSGFTDTQYF